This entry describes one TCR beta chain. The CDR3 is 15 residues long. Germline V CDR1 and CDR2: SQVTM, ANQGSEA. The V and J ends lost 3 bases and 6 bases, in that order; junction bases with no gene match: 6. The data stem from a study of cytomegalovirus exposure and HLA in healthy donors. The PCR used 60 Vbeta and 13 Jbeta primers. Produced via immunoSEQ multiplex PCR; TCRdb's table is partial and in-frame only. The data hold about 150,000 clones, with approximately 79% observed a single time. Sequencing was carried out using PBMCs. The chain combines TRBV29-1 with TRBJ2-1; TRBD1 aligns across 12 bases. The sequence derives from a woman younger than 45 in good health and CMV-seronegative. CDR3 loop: CSVEGGQGAPNEQFF. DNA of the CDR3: TGCAGCGTTGAGGGGGGACAGGGGGCGCCCAATGAGCAGTTCTTC.